What follows is one T cell receptor beta chain and its context. This sample stems from a study of CD8 T cells in Susac syndrome. V was clipped by 7 bases and J by 3 bases, with 13 bases between them. The germline gives CDR1 LNHDA, CDR2 SQIVND (reference sequence). The CDR3 is made up of 14 amino acids. A quantity of about 0.45 to 1 ug RNA underwent reverse transcription using random hexamers. Multiplex immunoSEQ PCR targeted 54 Vbeta and 13 Jbeta TCR beta segments. TCRdb passed the immunoSEQ multiplex PCR reads through MiXCR, listing each CDR3 protein once. The sample comprises roughly 400,000 distinct CDR3 sequences, 85% to 90% of which are singletons, and 0.12% rests with the top ten.

The sample was CD8+ T cells from PBMCs. The receptor was isolated from a human donor with multiple sclerosis. The rearrangement joins TRBV19 to TRBJ1-5; no firm D call. This chain's CDR3 is CASIEGPFNQPQHF. The CDR3 region has the DNA TGTGCCAGTATTGAAGGACCGTTCAATCAGCCCCAGCATTTT.